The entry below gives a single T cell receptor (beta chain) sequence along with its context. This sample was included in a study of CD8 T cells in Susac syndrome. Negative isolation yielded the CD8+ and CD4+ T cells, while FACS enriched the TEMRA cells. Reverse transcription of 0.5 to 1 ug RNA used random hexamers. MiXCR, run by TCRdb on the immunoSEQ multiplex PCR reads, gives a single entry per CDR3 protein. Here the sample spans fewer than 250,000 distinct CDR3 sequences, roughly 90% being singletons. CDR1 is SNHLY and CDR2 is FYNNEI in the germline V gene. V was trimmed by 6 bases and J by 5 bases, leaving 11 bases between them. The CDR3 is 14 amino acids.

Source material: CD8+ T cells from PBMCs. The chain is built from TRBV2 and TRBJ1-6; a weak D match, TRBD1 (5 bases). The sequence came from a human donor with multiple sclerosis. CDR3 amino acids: CASRRGFDNSPLHF. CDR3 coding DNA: TGTGCCAGCAGGAGGGGTTTCGATAATTCACCCCTCCACTTT.